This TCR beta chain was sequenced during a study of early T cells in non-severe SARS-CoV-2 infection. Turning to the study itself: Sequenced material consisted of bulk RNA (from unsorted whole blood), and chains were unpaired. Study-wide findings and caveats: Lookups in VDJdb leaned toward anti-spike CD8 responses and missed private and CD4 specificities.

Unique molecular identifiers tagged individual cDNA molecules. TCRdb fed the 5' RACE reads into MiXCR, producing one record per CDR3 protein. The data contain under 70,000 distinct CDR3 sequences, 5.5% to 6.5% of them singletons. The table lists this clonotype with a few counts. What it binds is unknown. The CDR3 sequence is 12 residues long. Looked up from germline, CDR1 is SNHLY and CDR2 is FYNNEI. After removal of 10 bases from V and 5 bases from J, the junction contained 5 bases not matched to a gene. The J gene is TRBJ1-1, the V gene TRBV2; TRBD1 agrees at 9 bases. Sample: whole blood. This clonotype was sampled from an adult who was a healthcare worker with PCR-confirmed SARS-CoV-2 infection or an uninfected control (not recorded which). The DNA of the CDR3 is TGTGCCACCGGACAGGGGAGGACTGAAGCTTTCTTT. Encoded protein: CATGQGRTEAFF.